This TCR beta chain was recorded in a study of control samples from healthy donors and cancer patients. Trimming pared 2 bases from V and 5 bases from J, leaving 9 bases between. CDR1 is SGHTA and CDR2 is FQGNSA in the germline V gene. The CDR3 has 13 residues. Generated by immunoSEQ multiplex PCR, the TCRdb table keeps only in-frame clones and is missing some. Of 50,000 to 70,000 clones in the sample, more than 95% were seen once. The receptor's source is a woman younger than 30 in good health. V gene TRBV7-2 combines with J gene TRBJ1-1; TRBD1 might be the D (5 bases). Material: blood. CDR3 bases: TGTGCCAGCAGCTTATCCCCAGGGACTGAAGCTTTCTTT. It codes for CASSLSPGTEAFF.